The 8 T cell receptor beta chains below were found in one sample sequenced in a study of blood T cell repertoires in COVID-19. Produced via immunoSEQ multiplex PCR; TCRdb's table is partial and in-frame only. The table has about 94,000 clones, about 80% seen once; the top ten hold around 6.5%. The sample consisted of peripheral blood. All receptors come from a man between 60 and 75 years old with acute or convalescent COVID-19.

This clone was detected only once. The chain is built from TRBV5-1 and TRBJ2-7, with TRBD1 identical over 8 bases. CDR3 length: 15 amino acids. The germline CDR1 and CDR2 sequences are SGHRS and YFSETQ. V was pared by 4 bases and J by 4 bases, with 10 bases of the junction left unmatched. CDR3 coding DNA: TGCGCCAGCAGCGGCGGGACAGGAGCCCGATACGAGCAGTACTTC. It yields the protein CASSGGTGARYEQYF.

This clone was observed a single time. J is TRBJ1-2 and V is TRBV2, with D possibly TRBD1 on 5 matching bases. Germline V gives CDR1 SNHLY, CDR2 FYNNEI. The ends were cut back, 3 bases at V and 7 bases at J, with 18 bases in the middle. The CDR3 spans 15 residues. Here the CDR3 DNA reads TGTGCCAGCAGTGATAGGCAGGGAAACTACGGTGGCTACACCTTC. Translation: CASSDRQGNYGGYTF.

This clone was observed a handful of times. In DNA, the CDR3 is TGCGCCAGCAGCCAAGATAGGAGCAGGGGGGATCAGCCCCAGCATTTT. It translates to CASSQDRSRGDQPQHF. The rearrangement uses TRBV4-3 and TRBJ1-5; 7 nucleotides match TRBD1. This CDR3 contains 16 residues. Unmatched junction bases numbered 7, after V lost 0 bases and J lost 5 bases. Germline lookup yields CDR1 LGHNA and CDR2 YSLEER.

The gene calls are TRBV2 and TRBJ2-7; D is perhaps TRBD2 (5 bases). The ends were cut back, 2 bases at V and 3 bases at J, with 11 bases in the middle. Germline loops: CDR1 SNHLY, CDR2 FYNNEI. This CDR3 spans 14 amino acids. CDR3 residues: CASSESGEIYEQYF. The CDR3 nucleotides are TGTGCCAGCAGTGAATCCGGGGAAATCTACGAGCAGTACTTC.

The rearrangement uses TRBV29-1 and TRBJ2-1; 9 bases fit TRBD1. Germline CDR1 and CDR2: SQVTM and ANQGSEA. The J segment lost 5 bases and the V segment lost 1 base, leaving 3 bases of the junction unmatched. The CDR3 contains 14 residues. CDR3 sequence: CSVEGDRENNEQFF. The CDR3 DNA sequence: TGCAGCGTTGAAGGGGACAGGGAAAACAATGAGCAGTTCTTC.

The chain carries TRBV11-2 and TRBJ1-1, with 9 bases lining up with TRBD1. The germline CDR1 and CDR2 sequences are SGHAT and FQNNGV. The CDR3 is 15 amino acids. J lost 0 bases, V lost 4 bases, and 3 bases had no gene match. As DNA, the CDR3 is TGTGCCAGCAGCTACCGGGACAGGGTGAACACTGAAGCTTTCTTT. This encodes CASSYRDRVNTEAFF.

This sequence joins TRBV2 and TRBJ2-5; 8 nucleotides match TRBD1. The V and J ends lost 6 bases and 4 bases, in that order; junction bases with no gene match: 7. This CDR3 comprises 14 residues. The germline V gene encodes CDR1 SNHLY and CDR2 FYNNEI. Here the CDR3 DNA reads TGTGCCAGCAGCCGACAGGGGTCGGCAGAGACCCAGTACTTC. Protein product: CASSRQGSAETQYF.

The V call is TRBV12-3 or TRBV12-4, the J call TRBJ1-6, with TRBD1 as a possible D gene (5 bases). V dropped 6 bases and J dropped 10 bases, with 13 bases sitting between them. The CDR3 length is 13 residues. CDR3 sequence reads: CASSRGTGSPLHF. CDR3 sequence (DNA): TGTGCCAGCAGCCGGGGGACGGGATCACCCCTCCACTTT.